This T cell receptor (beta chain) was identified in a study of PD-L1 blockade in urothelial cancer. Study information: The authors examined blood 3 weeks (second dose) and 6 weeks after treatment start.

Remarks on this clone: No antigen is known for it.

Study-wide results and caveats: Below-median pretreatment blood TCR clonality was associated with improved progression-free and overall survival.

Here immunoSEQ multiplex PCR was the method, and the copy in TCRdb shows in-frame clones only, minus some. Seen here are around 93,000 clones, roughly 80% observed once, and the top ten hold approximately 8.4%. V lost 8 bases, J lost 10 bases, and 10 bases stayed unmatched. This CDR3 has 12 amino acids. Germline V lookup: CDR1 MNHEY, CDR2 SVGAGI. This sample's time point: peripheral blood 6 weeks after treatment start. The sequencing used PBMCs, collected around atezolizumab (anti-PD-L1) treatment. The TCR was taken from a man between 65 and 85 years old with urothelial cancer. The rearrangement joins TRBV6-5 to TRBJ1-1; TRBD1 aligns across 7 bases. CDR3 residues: CASHEANRGAFF. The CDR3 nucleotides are TGTGCCAGCCACGAAGCAAACAGGGGAGCTTTCTTT.